The rows below give T cell receptor beta chains drawn from one sample of a study of PD-L1 blockade in urothelial cancer. Using immunoSEQ multiplex PCR, the repertoire was profiled, and TCRdb retains in-frame clones only, with some absent. This repertoire shows tens of thousands of clones, 85% found once; its top ten account for about 6.7%. Sequences were derived from PBMCs, sampled around atezolizumab (anti-PD-L1) treatment. These receptors originate from a man in his forties with urothelial cancer. CDR3s include the opening cysteine and the closing phenylalanine or tryptophan. Fields, in order: CDR3 protein, CDR3 DNA, CDR3 length, V gene, J gene, clone size, D gene. The D gene is left open where the match is weak. The listing skips clone size in some rows; elsewhere it reads once, few, many or a size class.

CDR3 protein: CASSPGGLRNEQFF
CDR3 DNA: TGTGCCAGCAGTCCGGGTGGACTTCGAAATGAGCAGTTCTTC
CDR3 length: 14
V gene: TRBV28
J gene: TRBJ2-1
clone size: -
D gene: -

CDR3 protein: CASSLAGLAGDEQYF
CDR3 DNA: TGTGCCAGCAGCTTGGCCGGACTAGCGGGAGACGAGCAGTACTTC
CDR3 length: 15
V gene: TRBV5-4
J gene: TRBJ2-7
clone size: -
D gene: TRBD2

CDR3 protein: CASSLETGGEKLFF
CDR3 DNA: TGTGCCAGCAGCTTGGAGACAGGTGGTGAAAAACTGTTTTTT
CDR3 length: 14
V gene: TRBV5-6
J gene: TRBJ1-4
clone size: -
D gene: -

CDR3 protein: CASSLASSGTYEQYF
CDR3 DNA: TGTGCCAGCAGCTTAGCCTCTAGCGGTACCTACGAGCAGTACTTC
CDR3 length: 15
V gene: TRBV7-2
J gene: TRBJ2-7
clone size: -
D gene: TRBD2

CDR3 protein: CASSTGIGGGSNTEAFF
CDR3 DNA: TGTGCCAGCAGTACTGGTATTGGGGGAGGGTCGAACACTGAAGCTTTCTTT
CDR3 length: 17
V gene: TRBV28
J gene: TRBJ1-1
clone size: -
D gene: -

CDR3 protein: CASSPRTGSPRTDTQYF
CDR3 DNA: TGTGCCAGCAGCCCACGGACAGGGTCCCCCCGCACAGATACGCAGTATTTT
CDR3 length: 17
V gene: TRBV9
J gene: TRBJ2-3
clone size: -
D gene: TRBD1

CDR3 protein: CASSYTSTEAFF
CDR3 DNA: TGTGCCAGCAGTTATACCAGTACTGAAGCTTTCTTT
CDR3 length: 12
V gene: TRBV28
J gene: TRBJ1-1
clone size: once
D gene: -

CDR3 protein: CASSLSLAGGREQFF
CDR3 DNA: TGTGCCAGCAGTTTGAGTCTAGCGGGAGGACGGGAGCAGTTCTTC
CDR3 length: 15
V gene: TRBV27
J gene: TRBJ2-1
clone size: once
D gene: TRBD2

CDR3 protein: CATSRDRPYEQYF
CDR3 DNA: TGTGCCACCAGCAGAGATCGTCCCTACGAGCAGTACTTC
CDR3 length: 13
V gene: TRBV15
J gene: TRBJ2-7
clone size: -
D gene: -

CDR3 protein: CASKGGGTDTQYF
CDR3 DNA: TGTGCCAGCAAGGGAGGGGGCACAGATACGCAGTATTTT
CDR3 length: 13
V gene: TRBV9
J gene: TRBJ2-3
clone size: -
D gene: TRBD2

CDR3 protein: CASTFVGQGPNEQFF
CDR3 DNA: TGTGCCAGCACGTTTGTGGGACAGGGTCCGAATGAGCAGTTCTTC
CDR3 length: 15
V gene: TRBV27
J gene: TRBJ2-1
clone size: once
D gene: TRBD1

CDR3 protein: CASSPPATGGRGNTIYF
CDR3 DNA: TGTGCCAGCTCACCACCGGCCACAGGGGGAAGAGGAAACACCATATATTTT
CDR3 length: 17
V gene: TRBV18
J gene: TRBJ1-3
clone size: -
D gene: TRBD1

CDR3 protein: CASRRGSGPTYNEQFF
CDR3 DNA: TGCGCCAGCAGGCGGGGTAGCGGGCCGACCTACAATGAGCAGTTCTTC
CDR3 length: 16
V gene: TRBV5-1
J gene: TRBJ2-1
clone size: -
D gene: TRBD2

CDR3 protein: CAWTRGFDTEAFF
CDR3 DNA: TGTGCCTGGACCAGGGGTTTTGACACTGAAGCTTTCTTT
CDR3 length: 13
V gene: TRBV30
J gene: TRBJ1-1
clone size: few
D gene: -

CDR3 protein: CASSLSPRRATETQYF
CDR3 DNA: TGTGCCAGCAGTTTATCACCTAGGAGGGCAACAGAGACCCAGTACTTC
CDR3 length: 16
V gene: TRBV27
J gene: TRBJ2-5
clone size: -
D gene: -

CDR3 protein: CAWSVSRGNTEAFF
CDR3 DNA: TGTGCCTGGAGTGTGTCAAGGGGTAACACTGAAGCTTTCTTT
CDR3 length: 14
V gene: TRBV30
J gene: TRBJ1-1
clone size: -
D gene: -

CDR3 protein: CASSQRARANYGYTF
CDR3 DNA: TGTGCCAGTAGTCAAAGGGCCAGGGCGAACTATGGCTACACCTTC
CDR3 length: 15
V gene: TRBV19
J gene: TRBJ1-2
clone size: -
D gene: -

CDR3 protein: CASSIGGTTDTQYF
CDR3 DNA: TGTGCCAGTAGTATAGGAGGGACTACAGATACGCAGTATTTT
CDR3 length: 14
V gene: TRBV19
J gene: TRBJ2-3
clone size: -
D gene: -

CDR3 protein: CASSLGALGYTF
CDR3 DNA: TGTGCCAGCAGTTTAGGAGCCTTAGGCTACACCTTC
CDR3 length: 12
V gene: TRBV28
J gene: TRBJ1-2
clone size: -
D gene: -

CDR3 protein: CASSQGAGQGSDTQYF
CDR3 DNA: TGCGCCAGCAGCCAAGGAGCGGGACAGGGCTCCGATACGCAGTATTTT
CDR3 length: 16
V gene: TRBV4-1
J gene: TRBJ2-3
clone size: once
D gene: TRBD1

CDR3 protein: CASSQERQIRPQHF
CDR3 DNA: TGTGCCAGCAGCCAAGAAAGACAAATCAGGCCCCAGCATTTT
CDR3 length: 14
V gene: TRBV14
J gene: TRBJ1-5
clone size: -
D gene: -

CDR3 protein: CASSCTGTGYNQPQHF
CDR3 DNA: TGCGCCAGCAGCTGTACCGGGACAGGATACAATCAGCCCCAGCATTTT
CDR3 length: 16
V gene: TRBV5-1
J gene: TRBJ1-5
clone size: -
D gene: TRBD1

CDR3 protein: CASSVSASGLGAYEQYF
CDR3 DNA: TGTGCCAGCAGCGTATCTGCTAGCGGGTTAGGAGCCTACGAGCAGTACTTC
CDR3 length: 17
V gene: TRBV9
J gene: TRBJ2-7
clone size: -
D gene: TRBD2

CDR3 protein: CASSQASGQVTYEQYF
CDR3 DNA: TGCGCCAGCAGCCAGGCGAGCGGACAGGTCACCTACGAGCAGTACTTC
CDR3 length: 16
V gene: TRBV4-1
J gene: TRBJ2-7
clone size: -
D gene: TRBD1

CDR3 protein: CASSPPGRTITGELFF
CDR3 DNA: TGTGCCAGCAGTCCGCCGGGACGGACTATCACCGGGGAGCTGTTTTTT
CDR3 length: 16
V gene: TRBV28
J gene: TRBJ2-2
clone size: -
D gene: -

CDR3 protein: CASSYSAMANYGYTF
CDR3 DNA: TGTGCCAGCAGTTACTCGGCAATGGCTAACTATGGCTACACCTTC
CDR3 length: 15
V gene: TRBV6-5
J gene: TRBJ1-2
clone size: -
D gene: -

CDR3 protein: CSANTEQFF
CDR3 DNA: TGCAGTGCTAACACTGAGCAGTTCTTC
CDR3 length: 9
V gene: TRBV20-1
J gene: TRBJ2-1
clone size: -
D gene: -

CDR3 protein: CASSAPQANRSYGYTF
CDR3 DNA: TGTGCCAGCAGTGCCCCCCAGGCCAACAGGTCCTATGGCTACACCTTC
CDR3 length: 16
V gene: TRBV6-1
J gene: TRBJ1-2
clone size: -
D gene: -

CDR3 protein: CASSGPSQGVGAYEQYF
CDR3 DNA: TGTGCCAGCAGCGGCCCCTCACAGGGTGTAGGGGCCTACGAGCAGTACTTC
CDR3 length: 17
V gene: TRBV9
J gene: TRBJ2-7
clone size: -
D gene: -

CDR3 protein: CASSPGTGVSNEQFF
CDR3 DNA: TGCGCCAGCAGCCCCGGGACAGGGGTAAGCAATGAGCAGTTCTTC
CDR3 length: 15
V gene: TRBV5-1
J gene: TRBJ2-1
clone size: -
D gene: TRBD1

CDR3 protein: CSVDGPSGQETQYF
CDR3 DNA: TGCAGCGTTGATGGGCCGAGTGGACAAGAGACCCAGTACTTC
CDR3 length: 14
V gene: TRBV29-1
J gene: TRBJ2-5
clone size: -
D gene: -

CDR3 protein: CASSRPSGRDYNEQFF
CDR3 DNA: TGTGCCAGCAGCCGGCCCAGCGGGAGGGATTACAATGAGCAGTTCTTC
CDR3 length: 16
V gene: TRBV5-4
J gene: TRBJ2-1
clone size: -
D gene: TRBD2

CDR3 protein: CATHTGTNTEAFF
CDR3 DNA: TGTGCCACGCACACAGGGACGAACACTGAAGCTTTCTTT
CDR3 length: 13
V gene: TRBV6-1
J gene: TRBJ1-1
clone size: once
D gene: -

CDR3 protein: CASSVMSGGNTIYF
CDR3 DNA: TGTGCCAGCAGCGTAATGTCGGGAGGAAACACCATATATTTT
CDR3 length: 14
V gene: TRBV9
J gene: TRBJ1-3
clone size: -
D gene: -

CDR3 protein: CAWSRGQGASQYF
CDR3 DNA: TGTGCCTGGAGCCGGGGACAGGGGGCGTCCCAGTACTTC
CDR3 length: 13
V gene: TRBV30
J gene: TRBJ2-5
clone size: -
D gene: TRBD1

CDR3 protein: CASSLVSGNYQETQYF
CDR3 DNA: TGTGCCAGCAGCTTAGTTAGCGGGAATTACCAAGAGACCCAGTACTTC
CDR3 length: 16
V gene: TRBV7-2
J gene: TRBJ2-5
clone size: -
D gene: TRBD2

CDR3 protein: CASSQTRVTYEQYF
CDR3 DNA: TGCGCCAGCAGCCAAACGCGGGTTACCTACGAGCAGTACTTC
CDR3 length: 14
V gene: TRBV4-1
J gene: TRBJ2-7
clone size: -
D gene: -

CDR3 protein: CSVEWVAGAEQFF
CDR3 DNA: TGCAGCGTTGAGTGGGTAGCGGGAGCTGAGCAGTTCTTC
CDR3 length: 13
V gene: TRBV29-1
J gene: TRBJ2-1
clone size: -
D gene: TRBD2

CDR3 protein: CASDQAGLPGEKLFF
CDR3 DNA: TGTGCCAGCGACCAGGCGGGCCTTCCGGGTGAAAAACTGTTTTTT
CDR3 length: 15
V gene: TRBV2
J gene: TRBJ1-4
clone size: -
D gene: -

CDR3 protein: CASSYSTGGKRTEAFF
CDR3 DNA: TGTGCCAGCAGTTACAGTACAGGGGGCAAGAGGACTGAAGCTTTCTTT
CDR3 length: 16
V gene: TRBV6-5
J gene: TRBJ1-1
clone size: -
D gene: TRBD1

CDR3 protein: CASSSRENYNEQFF
CDR3 DNA: TGTGCCAGCAGTAGCCGGGAGAACTACAATGAGCAGTTCTTC
CDR3 length: 14
V gene: TRBV25-1
J gene: TRBJ2-1
clone size: -
D gene: -

CDR3 protein: CASNGGLSYEQYF
CDR3 DNA: TGTGCCAGCAACGGGGGGCTTTCCTACGAGCAGTACTTC
CDR3 length: 13
V gene: TRBV7-2
J gene: TRBJ2-7
clone size: -
D gene: -

CDR3 protein: CASSLTFGQGAGKRGSSSF
CDR3 DNA: -
CDR3 length: 19
V gene: TRBV5-5
J gene: TRBJ1-3
clone size: -
D gene: -

CDR3 protein: CASAEGWQNTEAFF
CDR3 DNA: TGTGCCAGCGCGGAGGGGTGGCAGAACACTGAAGCTTTCTTT
CDR3 length: 14
V gene: TRBV19
J gene: TRBJ1-1
clone size: -
D gene: -